The clone carrying this T cell receptor (beta chain) has only a few counts. Germline V CDR1 and CDR2: MDHEN, SYDVKM. This CDR3 region has 15 residues. V gave up 3 bases and J gave up 4 bases; unmatched junction bases: 5. This record comes from a study of PD-1 blockade in mismatch repair-deficient tumors. Assay: immunoSEQ multiplex PCR; the TCRdb copy retains only in-frame clones and omits some. The sample lists 80,000 to 100,000 clones; around 85% were seen once. Specimen: peripheral blood, collected 12 weeks after starting pembrolizumab. The sequence derives from an adult with mismatch repair-deficient cancer. The rearrangement links TRBV28 to TRBJ1-2, with 10 bases identical to TRBD1. The CDR3 coding sequence is TGTGCCAGCAGTTTTGACAGGGGGCGTACCTATGGCTACACCTTC. Amino acid sequence: CASSFDRGRTYGYTF.